The 25 T cell receptor beta chains below were found in one sample sequenced in a study of blood T cell repertoires in COVID-19. The repertoire was sequenced with immunoSEQ multiplex PCR; TCRdb's copy has only in-frame clones and lacks some. The profile shows roughly 350,000 clones, 85% to 90% of them singletons. Sequencing input: peripheral blood. The source of these receptors is a woman aged 45-59 years with active or convalescent COVID-19.

The J gene is TRBJ1-4, the V gene TRBV28, with TRBD1 as a possible D gene (5 bases). This CDR3 is built from 17 residues. CDR1 MDHEN and CDR2 SYDVKM come from the germline V gene. V was cut by 6 bases and J by 0 bases, with 17 bases left in between. The CDR3 bases are TGTGCCAGCAGAAACCGACTGGGGGGGGCAACTAATGAAAAACTGTTTTTT. This gives the protein CASRNRLGGATNEKLFF.

The chain links TRBV3-1 (or the pseudogene TRBV3-2) to TRBJ1-1, with 8 bases lining up with TRBD1. Germline trimming cut 0 bases from V and 11 bases from J; bases unmatched to any gene: 5. CDR3 length: 13 residues. Germline-derived CDR1 and CDR2 are LGHDT and YNNKEL (reference sequence). DNA of the CDR3: TGTGCCAGCAGCCAAGATCAGGGGGCAGGCGCTTTCTTT. It codes for CASSQDQGAGAFF.

J is TRBJ1-3 and V is TRBV7-9; weak D call: TRBD1 (6 bases). Looked up from germline, CDR1 is SEHNR and CDR2 is FQNEAQ (reference sequence). The CDR3 sequence is 14 residues long. The V and J ends lost 6 bases and 2 bases respectively, with 11 bases between them. The CDR3 region has the DNA TGTGCCAGCAGGCCGCAGGGGCCTGGAAACACCATATATTTT. Protein product: CASRPQGPGNTIYF.

This sequence joins TRBV19 and TRBJ1-2; TRBD1 agrees at 8 bases. The trim removed 5 bases at V and 2 bases at J, leaving 4 bases unmatched. The V gene's germline CDR1 is LNHDA and CDR2 SQIVND (reference sequence). The CDR3 length is 14 residues. CDR3 protein: CASSPGTGNYGYTF. As DNA, the CDR3 is TGTGCCAGTAGTCCCGGGACAGGCAACTATGGCTACACCTTC.

V gene TRBV4-3 combines with J gene TRBJ1-2; TRBD1 matches 9 bases. The CDR3 has 16 amino acids. CDR1 is LGHNA and CDR2 is YSLEER in the germline V gene. V shed 1 base, J shed 4 bases, and the junction held 7 bases outside the gene matches. DNA for the CDR3: TGCGCCAGCAGCCAAGCCGCGACAGGGGGTGGCTATGGCTACACCTTC. Protein: CASSQAATGGGYGYTF.

The rearrangement joins TRBV7-2 to TRBJ2-2, with D perhaps TRBD1 (5 bases). V lost 1 base, J lost 4 bases, and 19 bases lay in between. The CDR3 totals 18 residues. Germline V lookup: CDR1 SGHTA, CDR2 FQGNSA. Here the CDR3 DNA reads TGTGCCAGCAGCTTAGGTCTTTCGGGCAGGGTCGGCACCGGGGAGCTGTTTTTT. This gives the protein CASSLGLSGRVGTGELFF.

The chain carries TRBV4-2 and TRBJ1-1, with 7 bases identical to TRBD1. Germline V gene sequence: CDR1 LGHNA, CDR2 YNFKEQ. The V segment lost 2 bases and the J segment 1 base; nucleotides outside the gene matches: 4. CDR3 length equals 15 residues. The CDR3 nucleotides are TGTGCCAGCAGCCAAATGACAGGGAAGAACACTGAAGCTTTCTTT. Its translation is CASSQMTGKNTEAFF.

V gene TRBV7-8 combines with J gene TRBJ1-2; TRBD1 matches at 8 bases. The junction had 4 bases not matched to a gene; V was cut back by 5 bases and J by 8 bases. The germline V gene has CDR1 SGHVS and CDR2 FQNEAQ. The CDR3 has 12 amino acids. The CDR3 sequence: CASSPDRAGYTF. The CDR3 bases are TGTGCCAGCAGCCCGGACAGGGCCGGCTACACCTTC.

Comment on this clone: Other DNA variants within this sample encode the same CDR3. The rearrangement links TRBV6-5 to TRBJ2-7, with TRBD1 as a possible D gene (5 bases). This CDR3 spans 12 amino acids. In germline, CDR1 is MNHEY, CDR2 SVGAGI. Trimming took off 6 bases at V and 4 bases at J, with 10 bases between the two ends. Here the CDR3 DNA reads TGTGCCAGCAGCCTCGACAGATACGAGCAGTACTTC. Encoded protein: CASSLDRYEQYF.

The chain employs TRBV3-1 (or the pseudogene TRBV3-2) and TRBJ2-1; a weak D match, TRBD2 (5 bases). V was shortened by 0 bases and J by 2 bases, with 14 bases between the two germline ends. The CDR3 spans 17 residues. Germline loops: CDR1 LGHDT, CDR2 YNNKEL (reference sequence). DNA for the CDR3: TGTGCCAGCAGCCAAGAGATAGCGTACTCCCCCTACAATGAGCAGTTCTTC. Its translation is CASSQEIAYSPYNEQFF.

The V and J genes are TRBV19 and TRBJ2-6, with a possible D match to TRBD1 (6 bases). The V end lost 5 bases, the J end lost 4 bases, and 12 bases lay between the germline ends. CDR3 size: 15 residues. The germline gives CDR1 LNHDA, CDR2 SQIVND (reference sequence). CDR3: CASSPQGGGANVLTF. In nucleotides, the CDR3 is TGTGCCAGTAGTCCACAGGGCGGCGGGGCCAACGTCCTGACTTTC.

The rearrangement joins TRBV11-2 to TRBJ1-2, with no clear D. Trimming took off 5 bases at V and 8 bases at J, with 18 bases between the two ends. This CDR3 spans 14 amino acids. Germline values: CDR1 SGHAT, CDR2 FQNNGV. The CDR3 DNA is TGTGCCAGCAGCCCCATCCTAAGAGGAGGAGGCTACACCTTC. Its protein is CASSPILRGGGYTF.

As for this clone: This sample includes further DNA sequences coding for the same CDR3. The V gene is TRBV24-1, the J gene TRBJ2-2, with D perhaps matching TRBD1 (6 bases). V was clipped by 3 bases and J by 1 base, with 8 bases between them. The CDR3 runs 15 residues. Germline V gene data show CDR1 as KGHDR and CDR2 as SFDVKD. This CDR3 is CATSDPGQNTGELFF. The DNA for the CDR3 is TGTGCCACCAGTGATCCGGGACAGAACACCGGGGAGCTGTTTTTT.

This clone was seen just once. This chain joins TRBV6-6 and TRBJ1-5, with TRBD1 matching 7 bases. Germline V gene lookup returns CDR1 MNHNY and CDR2 SVGAGI (reference sequence). J lost 6 bases, V lost 5 bases, and 7 bases had no gene match. The length of the CDR3 is 14 residues. The CDR3: CASSIQGTSQPQHF. As DNA, the CDR3 is TGTGCCAGCAGTATACAGGGGACTAGTCAGCCCCAGCATTTT.

The rearrangement links TRBV10-3 to TRBJ2-2; TRBD1 agrees at 7 bases. This CDR3 spans 16 amino acids. The V gene end was trimmed by 3 bases and the J gene end by 6 bases; junction bases not matched to a gene: 10. The germline V gene encodes CDR1 ENHRY and CDR2 SYGVKD. The CDR3 DNA is TGTGCCATCAGTGAAAGACACGGACAGGTGGCCGGGGAGCTGTTTTTT. The encoded protein is CAISERHGQVAGELFF.

The CDR3: CASSQPRNTGELFF. The CDR3 DNA follows: TGTGCCAGCAGCCAACCCCGTAACACCGGGGAGCTGTTTTTT. The chain carries TRBV3-1 (or the pseudogene TRBV3-2) and TRBJ2-2; D gene ambiguous. The CDR3 runs 14 residues. V was pared by 2 bases and J by 2 bases, with 6 bases between. Germline loops: CDR1 LGHDT, CDR2 YNNKEL (reference sequence).

This clone was counted a few times. J is TRBJ1-6 and V is TRBV3-1 (or the pseudogene TRBV3-2), with D perhaps matching TRBD1 (6 bases). V was shortened by 0 bases and J by 6 bases, with 12 bases between the two germline ends. This CDR3 contains 16 residues. Germline assignment: CDR1 LGHDT and CDR2 YNNKEL (reference sequence). The CDR3 protein is CASSQDWQGINSPLHF. The CDR3 coding sequence is TGTGCCAGCAGCCAAGATTGGCAGGGGATTAATTCACCCCTCCACTTT.

The table lists this clone with a few counts. V usage is TRBV28 and J usage is TRBJ1-2; D gene uncertain. Looked up from germline, CDR1 is MDHEN and CDR2 is SYDVKM. This CDR3 has 12 amino acids. V shed 3 bases and J shed 3 bases, with 5 bases lying between them. This chain's CDR3 is CASSFYHYGYTF. In DNA form, the CDR3 reads TGTGCCAGCAGTTTTTATCACTATGGCTACACCTTC.

The chain joins TRBV30 to TRBJ2-7; 7 bases agree with TRBD2. With V trimmed by 3 bases and J by 2 bases, 7 bases remained unmatched. From germline, CDR1 is GTSNPN and CDR2 SVGIG (reference sequence). CDR3 length: 14 amino acids. This chain's CDR3 is CAWRPTGGAYEQYF. The CDR3 region has the DNA TGTGCCTGGAGACCGACGGGGGGAGCCTACGAGCAGTACTTC.

The chain links TRBV5-1 to TRBJ2-7, with TRBD2 matching 10 bases. The CDR3 runs 16 residues. The junction had 9 bases not matched to a gene; V was cut back by 1 base and J by 5 bases. The V gene's germline CDR1 is SGHRS and CDR2 YFSETQ. CDR3 sequence reads: CASSLLPTSGQDEQYF. The CDR3 nucleotides read TGCGCCAGCAGCTTGCTCCCGACTAGCGGGCAGGACGAGCAGTACTTC.

The DNA for the CDR3 is TGTGCCAGCAGCCCATTAGGGGGTACTAACTATGGCTACACCTTC. It encodes CASSPLGGTNYGYTF. The genes are TRBV7-3 and TRBJ1-2, with a tentative D call TRBD1 (6 bases). The CDR3 loop spans 15 amino acids. Trimming left V 5 bases short and J 0 bases short, with 13 bases between. Per germline, CDR1 SGHTA and CDR2 FQGTGA.

This chain uses TRBV6-2 or TRBV6-3 with TRBJ2-1, with 7 bases matching TRBD1. The CDR3 covers 14 residues. V trimming: 5 bases; J trimming: 1 base; junction bases outside the gene matches: 2. Germline CDR1 reads MNHEY; CDR2 reads SVGEGT. CDR3 amino acids: CASSTTGSYNEQFF. The CDR3 nucleotides read TGTGCCAGCAGTACGACAGGGTCCTACAATGAGCAGTTCTTC.

The chain recombines TRBV14 with TRBJ1-5; D perhaps matches TRBD1 (5 bases). V was trimmed by 8 bases and J by 0 bases, leaving 17 bases between them. The V gene's germline CDR1 is SGHDN and CDR2 FVKESK. CDR3 length: 16 residues. The CDR3 DNA follows: TGTGCCAGCGTTTCGCTCCAGGGCTTTAGCAATCAGCCCCAGCATTTT. Residues: CASVSLQGFSNQPQHF.

V is TRBV30 and J is TRBJ1-4; D is possibly TRBD1 (5 bases). Germline V gene lookup returns CDR1 GTSNPN and CDR2 SVGIG (reference sequence). The CDR3 totals 16 residues. The V end was cut by 6 bases, the J end by 0 bases, with 17 bases between. The CDR3 loop is CACPRDGGTTNEKLFF. For the CDR3, the DNA is TGTGCCTGCCCCCGGGACGGGGGGACAACTAATGAAAAACTGTTTTTT.

The rearrangement links TRBV7-9 to TRBJ2-3; D is uncertain. This CDR3 spans 12 amino acids. Trimming removed 6 bases at V and 6 bases at J, with 10 bases between. Germline V gene data show CDR1 as SEHNR and CDR2 as FQNEAQ (reference sequence). The DNA of the CDR3 is TGTGCCAGCAGTGCGGTTGTTGATACGCAGTATTTT. Translating it yields CASSAVVDTQYF.